Below are 25 T cell receptor beta chains sequenced from a single sample in a study of cytomegalovirus exposure and HLA in healthy donors. Vbeta (60) and Jbeta (13) primers were used in the PCR. Generated by immunoSEQ multiplex PCR, the TCRdb table keeps only in-frame clones and is missing some. The sample gives around 70,000 clones, roughly four fifths of which show up once; roughly an eighth is in the top ten. Sequencing was done on a sample of PBMCs. These receptors originate from a man aged 65 to 79 in good health and CMV-seronegative.

This chain uses TRBV10-1 with TRBJ2-7; D ambiguous. V was cut by 8 bases and J by 1 base, with 9 bases left in between. The CDR3 covers 12 residues. Germline V gives CDR1 WNHNN, CDR2 SYGVQD (reference sequence). The chain's CDR3 is CASGSGSYEQYF. The CDR3 coding sequence is TGCGCCAGCGGATCAGGATCCTACGAGCAGTACTTC.

This sequence joins TRBV28 and TRBJ1-1; no clear D. This CDR3 has 15 residues. CDR1 MDHEN and CDR2 SYDVKM come from the germline V gene. Trimming removed 7 bases from V and 0 bases from J, with 15 bases in between. The CDR3 DNA is TGTGCCAGCAATCCATCCCGGGTTATGAACACTGAAGCTTTCTTT. Its protein is CASNPSRVMNTEAFF. The complete variable domain, with remaining parts taken from reference TRBV28 and TRBJ1-1, reads DVKVTQSSRYLVKRTGEKVFLECVQDMDHENMFWYRQDPGLGLRLIYFSYDVKMKEKGDIPEGYSVSREKKERFSLILESASTNQTSMYLCASNPSRVMNTEAFFGQGTRLTVV.

This rearrangement joins TRBV5-1 to TRBJ2-7; the match to TRBD1 covers 7 bases. Unmatched junction bases numbered 6, after V lost 3 bases and J lost 3 bases. Germline V lookup: CDR1 SGHRS, CDR2 YFSETQ. The CDR3 covers 14 residues. This chain's CDR3 is CASSSSGQSYEQYF. In DNA form, the CDR3 reads TGCGCCAGCAGCTCATCGGGACAGAGCTACGAGCAGTACTTC. Full variable domain (remainder filled in from reference TRBV5-1 and TRBJ2-7): KAGVTQTPRYLIKTRGQQVTLSCSPISGHRSVSWYQQTPGQGLQFLFEYFSETQRNKGNFPGRFSGRQFSNSRSEMNVSTLELGDSALYLCASSSSGQSYEQYFGPGTRLTVT.

The chain has TRBV6-6 and TRBJ2-7; D may be TRBD2 (6 bases). The CDR3 is 15 residues long. Trimming removed 7 bases at V and 0 bases at J, with 16 bases between. Germline loops: CDR1 MNHNY, CDR2 SVGAGI (reference sequence). The chain's CDR3 is CASTRREAVSYEQYF. The DNA of the CDR3 is TGTGCCAGCACCCGCAGGGAGGCAGTCTCCTACGAGCAGTACTTC.

The chain is built from TRBV9 and TRBJ2-1; the match to TRBD2 covers 9 bases. The CDR3 spans 19 residues. The V gene end was trimmed by 0 bases and the J gene end by 0 bases; junction bases not matched to a gene: 10. The germline CDR1 and CDR2 sequences are SGDLS and YYNGEE. CDR3 nucleotide sequence: TGTGCCAGCAGCGTAGGGTACTGGGGTAGCGGGGGCTCCTACAATGAGCAGTTCTTC. Residues: CASSVGYWGSGGSYNEQFF.

The chain couples TRBV5-1 to TRBJ1-1, with D unresolved. The germline V gene has CDR1 SGHRS and CDR2 YFSETQ. CDR3 length equals 14 residues. Deletions cut 4 bases from V and 0 bases from J, with 10 bases between. The CDR3: CASSPAGMNTEAFF. The CDR3 DNA reads TGCGCCAGCAGCCCGGCAGGCATGAACACTGAAGCTTTCTTT.

The V gene is TRBV19, the J gene TRBJ1-2; D perhaps matches TRBD1 (5 bases). V lost 3 bases, J lost 3 bases, and 8 bases lay in between. Germline CDR1 and CDR2: LNHDA and SQIVND (reference sequence). CDR3 size: 13 residues. CDR3 sequence: CASSMQGYYGYTF. The CDR3 bases are TGTGCCAGTAGTATGCAGGGCTACTATGGCTACACCTTC.

The gene calls are TRBV7-2 and TRBJ2-7; 9 positions match TRBD2. Germline V gene data show CDR1 as SGHTA and CDR2 as FQGNSA. The CDR3 extends over 15 amino acids. The J segment lost 3 bases and the V segment lost 4 bases, leaving 7 bases of the junction unmatched. Written as DNA, the CDR3 is TGTGCCAGCAGCTCAAGCGGGGGGAACCTCTACGAGCAGTACTTC. Its translation is CASSSSGGNLYEQYF.

The chain uses TRBV7-2 and TRBJ2-7, with D uncertain. Germline V gene data show CDR1 as SGHTA and CDR2 as FQGNSA. This CDR3 is built from 11 residues. V lost 2 bases and J lost 7, with 6 bases in between. The chain's CDR3 is CASSLSAEQYF. DNA of the CDR3: TGTGCCAGCAGCTTAAGTGCGGAGCAGTACTTC.

This clone was detected once. This rearrangement joins TRBV19 to TRBJ2-4; TRBD2 agrees at 11 bases. Trimming took 1 base from V and 7 from J; bases not matched to a gene: 3. The CDR3 extends over 15 amino acids. The germline V gene has CDR1 LNHDA and CDR2 SQIVND (reference sequence). The CDR3 sequence is CASSIVAGGRNIQYF. CDR3 coding DNA: TGTGCCAGTAGTATAGTAGCGGGAGGGAGGAACATTCAGTACTTC. The full variable domain, completed using reference TRBV19 and TRBJ2-4, is DGGITQSPKYLFRKEGQNVTLSCEQNLNHDAMYWYRQDPGQGLRLIYYSQIVNDFQKGDIAEGYSVSREKKESFPLTVTSAQKNPTAFYLCASSIVAGGRNIQYFGAGTRLSVL.

This clone was detected a few times. This chain links TRBV5-1 with TRBJ2-1; 10 bases agree with TRBD1. Germline V gene sequence: CDR1 SGHRS, CDR2 YFSETQ. The length of the CDR3 is 16 residues. Losses at the gene ends were 3 bases for V and 6 bases for J; bases not matched to a gene: 9. The CDR3 DNA reads as TGCGCCAGCAGCTACTGGGGGACAGGGGAGGGCAATGAGCAGTTCTTC. It specifies CASSYWGTGEGNEQFF.

V usage is TRBV19 and J usage is TRBJ2-3, with 9 bases lining up with TRBD2. V lost 3 bases, J lost 1 base, and 2 bases stayed unmatched. CDR1 is LNHDA and CDR2 is SQIVND in the germline V gene (reference sequence). The CDR3 is 15 residues long. This CDR3 is CASSIRTSGTDTQYF. In nucleotides, the CDR3 is TGTGCCAGTAGTATCAGGACTAGCGGCACAGATACGCAGTATTTT.

The chain uses TRBV7-8 and TRBJ2-7; D gene uncertain. The germline V gene has CDR1 SGHVS and CDR2 FQNEAQ. Trimming pared 5 bases from V and 5 bases from J, leaving 10 bases between. This CDR3 has 12 amino acids. DNA of the CDR3: TGTGCCAGCAGCCCGACCAGCGACGAGCAGTACTTC. Translating gives CASSPTSDEQYF.

The rearrangement links TRBV5-4 to TRBJ2-3, with TRBD2 matching 12 bases. V lost 0 bases and J lost 1; bases outside the gene matches: 0. The CDR3 contains 16 residues. The germline gives CDR1 SGHNT, CDR2 YYREEE (reference sequence). Written as DNA, the CDR3 is TGTGCCAGCAGCTTGGGGACTAGCGGGGGCACAGATACGCAGTATTTT. It translates to CASSLGTSGGTDTQYF.

The CDR3 sequence: CASSFSEETQYF. The DNA of the CDR3 is TGCGCCAGCAGCTTTTCCGAGGAGACCCAGTACTTC. The rearrangement links TRBV5-1 to TRBJ2-5, with no clear D. The germline V and J ends were trimmed by 2 bases and 5 bases, with 7 bases remaining between them. There are 12 residues in the CDR3. Germline-derived CDR1 and CDR2 are SGHRS and YFSETQ.

This clone was detected only a few times. V usage is TRBV5-1 and J usage is TRBJ1-5; D unclear. Trimming left V 0 bases short and J 2 bases short, with 9 bases between. This CDR3 is built from 15 residues. Germline V gene data show CDR1 as SGHRS and CDR2 as YFSETQ. The CDR3 region is CASSLDWAGNQPQHF. The CDR3 region has the DNA TGCGCCAGCAGCTTGGACTGGGCCGGCAATCAGCCCCAGCATTTT.

The rearrangement joins TRBV5-5 to TRBJ1-1; D is perhaps TRBD1 (5 bases). The CDR3 is 14 residues long. The germline V gene encodes CDR1 SGHKS and CDR2 YYEKEE (reference sequence). Trimming removed 0 bases from V and 5 bases from J, with 11 bases in between. The CDR3 loop is CASSLGRVVTEAFF. Here the CDR3 DNA reads TGTGCCAGCAGCTTGGGCAGGGTCGTGACTGAAGCTTTCTTT.

V gene TRBV6-5 combines with J gene TRBJ2-5; D may be TRBD2 (5 bases). This CDR3 is built from 15 residues. V was trimmed by 0 bases and J by 1 base, leaving 9 bases between them. Germline CDR1 is MNHEY and CDR2 is SVGAGI. CDR3 DNA: TGTGCCAGCAGTTACTCTGCGGGCCTCCAAGAGACCCAGTACTTC. Its protein product is CASSYSAGLQETQYF.

This clone appeared a single time. The rearrangement uses TRBV19 and TRBJ2-1, with D perhaps TRBD2 (6 bases). Trimming removed 6 bases at V and 2 bases at J, with 14 bases between. Germline V gives CDR1 LNHDA, CDR2 SQIVND (reference sequence). The CDR3 consists of 15 residues. Here the CDR3 reads CASSPGGRTYNEQFF. The CDR3 DNA sequence: TGTGCCAGTAGCCCTGGAGGGAGAACCTACAATGAGCAGTTCTTC.

This clone was seen once. This rearrangement joins TRBV9 to TRBJ2-5; TRBD2 aligns across 7 bases. The CDR3 is 15 amino acids. Germline V CDR1 and CDR2: SGDLS, YYNGEE. The V gene end was trimmed by 0 bases and the J gene end by 4 bases; junction bases not matched to a gene: 6. The CDR3 sequence is CASSVGGGGGETQYF. The CDR3 DNA follows: TGTGCCAGCAGCGTAGGAGGCGGGGGAGGAGAGACCCAGTACTTC.

The CDR3 reads CASSHRQGVDTEAFF. For the CDR3, the DNA is TGTGCCAGCAGCCACCGACAGGGGGTGGACACTGAAGCTTTCTTT. The chain employs TRBV7-9 and TRBJ1-1, with 9 bases lining up with TRBD1. V gave up 5 bases and J gave up 3 bases; unmatched junction bases: 7. The CDR3 covers 15 residues. Germline CDR1 and CDR2: SEHNR and FQNEAQ (reference sequence). Full variable domain (missing parts from reference TRBV7-9 and TRBJ1-1): DTGVSQNPRHKITKRGQNVTFRCDPISEHNRLYWYRQTLGQGPEFLTYFQNEAQLEKSRLLSDRFSAERPKGSFSTLEIQRTEQGDSAMYLCASSHRQGVDTEAFFGQGTRLTVV.

The V call is TRBV10-3, the J call TRBJ1-2, with 9 nucleotides matching TRBD1. J lost 8 bases, V lost 3 bases, and 7 bases had no gene match. The CDR3 has 14 residues. The germline gives CDR1 ENHRY, CDR2 SYGVKD. Here the CDR3 DNA reads TGTGCCATCAGTGATGGGGACAGGGTATCGGGCTACACCTTC. Translation gives CAISDGDRVSGYTF.

This clone came up once. Other DNA sequences of this sample code for an identical CDR3. This chain joins TRBV11-2 and TRBJ1-1; 12 bases are shared with TRBD1. The CDR3 has 16 residues. The germline gives CDR1 SGHAT, CDR2 FQNNGV. J lost 5 bases, V lost 4 bases, and 8 bases had no gene match. CDR3 residues: CASSSGTGGAETEAFF. CDR3 DNA: TGTGCCAGCAGCTCTGGGACAGGGGGCGCGGAGACTGAAGCTTTCTTT.

The genes are TRBV6-5 and TRBJ2-2; TRBD2 might be the D (7 bases). This CDR3 comprises 14 residues. V lost 5 bases, J lost 4 bases, and 11 bases lay in between. Germline CDR1 is MNHEY and CDR2 is SVGAGI. The CDR3 here is CASSGLGGTGELFF. The CDR3 nucleotides read TGTGCCAGCAGTGGACTAGGGGGCACCGGGGAGCTGTTTTTT.

V usage is TRBV30 and J usage is TRBJ2-6; possibly TRBD1 for D (6 bases). Germline CDR1 reads GTSNPN; CDR2 reads SVGIG (reference sequence). The CDR3 length is 18 residues. Deletions cut 0 bases from V and 0 bases from J, with 15 bases between. CDR3 in DNA: TGTGCCTGGAGTGTTGCCAGGGGATTCGCCTCTGGGGCCAACGTCCTGACTTTC. The encoded protein is CAWSVARGFASGANVLTF.